Below, 18 T cell receptor beta chains from the same sample are listed, as sequenced in a study of tumor and adjacent non-tumor tissue in lung cancer. A modified ARM-PCR protocol with three rounds of nested PCR amplified TCRbeta. TCRdb called the multiplex PCR reads again in MiXCR, with one record for every CDR3 protein. The sample contains 90,000 to 100,000 distinct CDR3 sequences, 80% of which appear only once. No cell sorting was done before RNA was extracted from the tissue. More than 3 cm separated this lung sample from the edge of the tumor. Sequenced material: distant non-tumor lung tissue. The receptors were sampled from a man in his sixties with small cell lung cancer.

A note on this clonotype: The junction shows a germline mismatch at one end, possibly a read error. The CDR3 DNA is TGCACCAGCAGCTTGAGCGGTATCGCCGATGAGCAGTTCTTC. Its protein is CTSSLSGIADEQFF. The chain joins TRBV5-1 to TRBJ2-1, with a tentative D call TRBD2 (5 bases). CDR1 and CDR2 from the germline V gene are SGHRS and YFSETQ. The CDR3 has 14 residues.

About this clonotype itself: A much larger clonotype is one base distant, so this may be a read error. The rearrangement uses TRBV20-1 and TRBJ2-3; TRBD2 aligns across 7 bases. The length of the CDR3 is 16 residues. V was pared by 1 base and J by 5 bases, with 12 bases of the junction left unmatched. CDR1 DFQATT and CDR2 SNEGSKA come from the germline V gene (reference sequence). The CDR3 protein is CSARGAGGRGLDTQYF. The CDR3 region has the DNA TGCAGTGCTAGAGGGGCTGGCGGGAGAGGGTTAGATACGCAGTATTTT.

Remarks on this clonotype: Because the CDR3 is missing its conserved closing phenylalanine or tryptophan, this is likely a read error. The chain is built from TRBV12-3 or TRBV12-4 and TRBJ2-2; 7 nucleotides match TRBD2. V dropped 3 bases and J dropped 6; count of bases not matched to a gene: 7. The CDR3 totals 15 residues. CDR3 sequence: CASSLAGAPAGELFL. The CDR3, as DNA: TGTGCCAGCAGTTTGGCGGGAGCGCCCGCCGGGGAGCTGTTTCTT.

V is TRBV29-1 and J is TRBJ2-5; D call uncertain. Per germline, CDR1 SQVTM and CDR2 ANQGSEA. The V end was cut by 6 bases, the J end by 5 bases, with 10 bases between. The CDR3 consists of 11 residues. The CDR3 DNA is TGCAGCGTGGAGATTTGGGAGACCCAGTACTTC. Its protein product is CSVEIWETQYF.

This chain joins TRBV4-1 and TRBJ1-1; possible D gene TRBD1, 5 bases. The CDR3 spans 18 residues. From germline, CDR1 is MGHRA and CDR2 YSYEKL. V lost 0 bases and J 8 bases, leaving 25 bases between the germline ends. The CDR3 nucleotides are TGCGCCAGCAGCCAAGATGTGGGGGGAGGAGGAAGGAGCATCGAAGCTTTCTTT. Its translation is CASSQDVGGGGRSIEAFF.

A remark on this clonotype: The CDR3 end shows no conserved phenylalanine or tryptophan, and so a read error is likely. This sequence joins TRBV6-1 and TRBJ2-1; 9 positions agree with TRBD2. Germline V lookup: CDR1 MNHNS, CDR2 SASEGT. The CDR3 sequence is 14 residues long. The CDR3 loop reads CASIFSGSMNEQFL. DNA of the CDR3: TGTGCCAGCATCTTTAGCGGGAGTATGAATGAACAGTTCTTA.

The V call is TRBV5-6, the J call TRBJ2-1; 7 positions agree with TRBD1. Germline trimming cut 3 bases from V and 5 bases from J; bases unmatched to any gene: 2. Germline V lookup: CDR1 SGHDT, CDR2 YYEEEE. This CDR3 is 13 amino acids long. This CDR3 is CASSSTGHNEQFF. CDR3 DNA sequence: TGTGCCAGCAGCTCGACAGGGCACAATGAGCAGTTCTTC.

With regard to this clonotype: One junction end disagrees with the germline gene, perhaps due to a read error. The CDR3 is CASSLVTSQSSYNKQFF. Written as DNA, the CDR3 is TGTGCCAGCAGCTTAGTGACATCACAGAGCTCCTACAATAAGCAGTTCTTC. The rearrangement links TRBV11-2 to TRBJ2-1, with D unclear. The germline gives CDR1 SGHAT, CDR2 FQNNGV. The CDR3 runs to 17 residues.

A note on this clonotype: Its ends do not fully match the called genes, so a read error is possible. CDR3 loop: CPSSQDGREGVGTSERFF. The CDR3 DNA is TGTCCCAGCAGCCAAGATGGCCGGGAGGGCGTCGGAACCAGTGAGCGGTTCTTC. The V gene is TRBV4-2, the J gene TRBJ2-1, with 8 positions matching TRBD2. The CDR3 covers 18 residues. CDR1 is LGHNA and CDR2 is YNFKEQ in the germline V gene.

In this sample, this clonotype turned up once. The V gene is TRBV12-3 or TRBV12-4, the J gene TRBJ2-2, with D unclear. Trimming cost V 4 bases and J 1 base, with 10 bases left between them. The CDR3 is 15 amino acids. CDR3 in DNA: TGTGCCAGCAGTTCCCTTCGGAAGAACACCGGGGAGCTGTTTTTT. Its protein product is CASSSLRKNTGELFF.

As for this clonotype: Sequence at one end of the junction differs from germline and may be a read error. This sequence joins TRBV12-3 or TRBV12-4 and TRBJ2-5, with 9 nucleotides matching TRBD1. This CDR3 comprises 14 residues. CDR3 coding DNA: TGCGCCAGCAGTTTAAGGGACAGGGAAGAGACCCATTACTTC. Protein sequence: CASSLRDREETHYF.

The chain links TRBV6-2 or TRBV6-3 to TRBJ2-2; D is undetermined. The CDR3 loop spans 13 amino acids. Germline CDR1 MNHEY, CDR2 SVGEGT. Trimming took 7 bases from V and 1 from J, leaving 7 bases between them. The CDR3 nucleotides are TGTGCCAGCATTAACCAGAACACCGGGGAGCTGTTTTTT. Translation gives CASINQNTGELFF.

A note on this clonotype: One junction end does not reproduce the germline sequence, and a read error may be involved. The gene calls are TRBV4-2 and TRBJ2-2; D might be TRBD1 (5 bases). This CDR3 is built from 16 residues. Germline loops: CDR1 LGHNA, CDR2 YNFKEQ. Written as DNA, the CDR3 is TGTGTCATCAGCCAAGATCTCAGGGCGAACGCCGGGGAGCTGTTTTTT. This sequence encodes CVISQDLRANAGELFF.

Only one count was recorded for this clonotype. This could be a read error, since a much larger clone is one nucleotide away. The genes are TRBV7-9 and TRBJ2-3, with TRBD1 identical over 7 bases. This CDR3 has 15 amino acids. Germline trimming cut 6 bases from V and 5 bases from J; bases unmatched to any gene: 11. Per germline, CDR1 SEHNR and CDR2 FQNEAQ (reference sequence). The CDR3 DNA is TGTGCCAGCAGTACCGGAGACAGGGCCATAGATACGCAGTATTTT. Encoded protein: CASSTGDRAIDTQYF.

The count of this clonotype is one. Sequence at one end of the junction differs from germline and may be a read error. This chain joins TRBV11-3 and TRBJ2-1; D gene ambiguous. In germline, CDR1 is SGHNT, CDR2 YENEEA. The CDR3 has 14 amino acids. The CDR3 region has the DNA TGTGCCAGCAAGAAGAGCCAGAGCCATAATGCGCAGTCGTTC. Translating it yields CASKKSQSHNAQSF.

The genes are TRBV12-3 or TRBV12-4 and TRBJ2-2; TRBD1 agrees at 7 bases. V shed 9 bases and J 7 bases; nucleotides not matched to a gene: 14. This CDR3 is 15 amino acids long. The CDR3 sequence: CARRSIGGVHGELFF. In DNA form, the CDR3 reads TGTGCCAGAAGATCGATAGGGGGCGTTCACGGGGAGCTGTTTTTT.

This clonotype was counted ten times or more. The chain couples TRBV20-1 to TRBJ2-5; TRBD2 matches at 7 bases. Germline trimming cut 3 bases from V and 2 bases from J; bases unmatched to any gene: 12. CDR1 is DFQATT and CDR2 is SNEGSKA in the germline V gene (reference sequence). The length of the CDR3 is 16 residues. The CDR3 coding sequence is TGCAGTGCTAGCCCCCTTCTGGCGGGGGAACAAGAGACCCAGTACTTC. Translating it yields CSASPLLAGEQETQYF.

A word on this clonotype: One end of the junction varies from germline; a read error may be responsible. The chain is built from TRBV6-2 or TRBV6-3 and TRBJ2-2; tentatively, D is TRBD2 (6 bases). Germline V gene data show CDR1 as MNHEY and CDR2 as SVGEGT. There are 15 residues in the CDR3. The DNA of the CDR3 is TGTGCCAGCGCCCCCCGGGACTCGAGTACCGGGGAGCTGTATTTT. Translated, it gives CASAPRDSSTGELYF.